A single sample gave rise to the 7 T cell receptor beta chains below, sequenced in a study of T-cell memory formation after mild COVID-19. Via MiXCR, TCRdb re-called the 5' RACE reads, giving one row per CDR3 protein. The sample records roughly 600,000 distinct CDR3 sequences, around 17% being singletons. Specimen: PBMCs or a T cell subset sorted from them (not recorded which). These TCRs come from an adult woman who had mild COVID-19 (a few samples of this study predate the infection). Cell type and time point are not known.

The chain employs TRBV20-1 and TRBJ2-2, with no clear D. V lost 0 bases and J 1 base, leaving 6 bases between the germline ends. The CDR3 spans 14 residues. Germline values: CDR1 DFQATT, CDR2 SNEGSKA (reference sequence). CDR3 DNA: TGCAGTGCTAGAGATCTGGGGAACACCGGGGAGCTGTTTTTT. This translates into CSARDLGNTGELFF.

This clonotype came up a few times. The DNA for the CDR3 is TGTGCCAGCAGTTTATTCCTCAGAGAGACGAGCAATCAGCCCCAGCATTTT. It specifies CASSLFLRETSNQPQHF. The chain combines TRBV12-3 or TRBV12-4 with TRBJ1-5, with D unclear. The CDR3 contains 17 residues. Trimming removed 2 bases from V and 1 base from J, with 15 bases in between.

This clonotype was picked up many times. This chain joins TRBV7-2 and TRBJ1-2, with TRBD1 identical over 7 bases. V dropped 5 bases and J dropped 1; count of bases not matched to a gene: 1. CDR1 is SGHTA, CDR2 FQGNSA, per germline. CDR3 length: 13 amino acids. CDR3 nucleotide sequence: TGTGCCAGCAGCCGGGACAGTAACTATGGCTACACCTTC. Translation gives CASSRDSNYGYTF.

V gene TRBV20-1 combines with J gene TRBJ2-7, with D uncertain. Trimming shortened V by 4 bases and J by 0 bases, and 7 bases separated the two germline ends. Germline V gene lookup returns CDR1 DFQATT and CDR2 SNEGSKA (reference sequence). There are 12 residues in the CDR3. The CDR3 sequence: CSATDDSYEQYF. CDR3 bases: TGCAGTGCTACGGACGACTCCTACGAGCAGTACTTC.

The gene calls are TRBV15 and TRBJ1-1, with D perhaps TRBD1 (5 bases). V shed 5 bases and J shed 11 bases, with 15 bases lying between them. Germline loops: CDR1 LNHNV, CDR2 YYDKDF (reference sequence). The length of the CDR3 is 12 residues. The CDR3 DNA follows: TGTGCCACCAGCCCCCGGGGCTTTGAGGCTTTCTTT. Its translation: CATSPRGFEAFF. The whole variable domain, remainder taken from reference TRBV15 and TRBJ1-1, is DAMVIQNPRYQVTQFGKPVTLSCSQTLNHNVMYWYQQKSSQAPKLLFHYYDKDFNNEADTPDNFQSRRPNTSFCFLDIRSPGLGDTAMYLCATSPRGFEAFFGQGTRLTVV.

This clonotype was seen more than once but under ten times. V usage is TRBV24-1 and J usage is TRBJ2-1; 7 positions match TRBD2. The CDR3 is 16 residues long. V shed 4 bases and J 3 bases; nucleotides not matched to a gene: 8. Germline CDR1 is KGHDR and CDR2 is SFDVKD. The CDR3 nucleotides read TGTGCCACCAGTGAGGGACGGGGGGTCGGCTACAATGAGCAGTTCTTC. Encoded protein: CATSEGRGVGYNEQFF.

This CDR3 is CASSPEGGAYGYTF. The CDR3 DNA sequence: TGTGCCAGTAGTCCCGAGGGGGGCGCCTATGGCTACACCTTC. This chain uses TRBV19 with TRBJ1-2, with a tentative D call TRBD1 (6 bases). The germline V gene has CDR1 LNHDA and CDR2 SQIVND (reference sequence). V was pared by 5 bases and J by 4 bases, with 14 bases between. The CDR3 is made up of 14 amino acids.